Each of the 29 T cell receptor beta chains below was sequenced from the same sample in a study of blood T cell repertoires in COVID-19. Data came from immunoSEQ multiplex PCR; TCRdb stores just in-frame clones and leaves some out. The data contain 250,000 to 350,000 clones, 88% of them singletons. Sequenced input: peripheral blood. These receptors were obtained from a woman aged 25 to 39 with COVID-19, enrolled during active disease.

The chain has TRBV5-4 and TRBJ2-5; 8 bases map to TRBD2. The germline V gene encodes CDR1 SGHNT and CDR2 YYREEE (reference sequence). CDR3 size: 14 residues. The V and J ends lost 3 bases and 5 bases, in that order; junction bases with no gene match: 6. The CDR3: CASSSAGTRETQYF. In DNA form, the CDR3 reads TGTGCCAGCAGCTCGGCCGGGACTAGGGAGACCCAGTACTTC.

This clone was detected only a few times. The V call is TRBV6-5, the J call TRBJ2-2; perhaps TRBD2 as D (5 bases). The V end was cut by 0 bases, the J end by 4 bases, with 12 bases between. The germline V gene encodes CDR1 MNHEY and CDR2 SVGAGI. The CDR3 is 16 amino acids. CDR3 coding DNA: TGTGCCAGCAGTTACTCGGGGATGAGGGTCACCGGGGAGCTGTTTTTT. Its translation is CASSYSGMRVTGELFF.

J is TRBJ2-7 and V is TRBV19, with D possibly TRBD2 on 6 matching bases. Germline CDR1 is LNHDA and CDR2 is SQIVND (reference sequence). CDR3 size: 13 residues. V was shortened by 1 base and J by 4 bases, with 8 bases between the two germline ends. Here the CDR3 reads CASSIAGAYEQYF. CDR3 sequence (DNA): TGTGCCAGTAGTATAGCGGGAGCTTACGAGCAGTACTTC.

This sequence joins TRBV5-8 and TRBJ1-2, with a weak D call TRBD1 (5 bases). The CDR3 is made up of 13 amino acids. Trimming left V 4 bases short and J 8 bases short, with 15 bases between. In germline, CDR1 is SGHTS, CDR2 YDEGEE. This chain's CDR3 is CASSPHRTFGYTF. The CDR3 coding sequence is TGTGCCAGCAGCCCTCATCGGACATTCGGCTACACCTTC.

The rearrangement joins TRBV6-5 to TRBJ2-1; a weak D match, TRBD1 (6 bases). V dropped 5 bases and J dropped 2 bases, with 13 bases sitting between them. This CDR3 comprises 15 residues. Germline values: CDR1 MNHEY, CDR2 SVGAGI. In DNA, the CDR3 is TGTGCCAGCAGTACAAACAGGGTGACCTACAATGAGCAGTTCTTC. It codes for CASSTNRVTYNEQFF.

This clone was detected only once. This rearrangement joins TRBV27 to TRBJ2-7; maybe TRBD1 (6 bases). This CDR3 has 13 amino acids. Between the trimmed V and J ends, which lost 5 bases and 3 bases, there was a span of 11 bases. Per germline, CDR1 MNHEY and CDR2 SMNVEV (reference sequence). CDR3 loop: CASSRQAFYEQYF. For the CDR3, the DNA is TGTGCCAGCAGTCGACAGGCTTTCTACGAGCAGTACTTC.

This clone was seen once. The DNA for the CDR3 is TGTGCCAGCTCACGACAGACAGGGTCTAGTACTGAAGCTTTCTTT. Its protein product is CASSRQTGSSTEAFF. The chain recombines TRBV18 with TRBJ1-1, with 7 positions matching TRBD1. There are 15 residues in the CDR3. Germline V lookup: CDR1 KGHSH, CDR2 LQKENI. V was clipped by 4 bases and J by 5 bases; unmatched bases: 10. Using reference TRBV18 and TRBJ1-1 for the parts outside the CDR3, the full variable domain is NAGVMQNPRHLVRRRGQEARLRCSPMKGHSHVYWYRQLPEEGLKFMVYLQKENIIDESGMPKERFSAEFPKEGPSILRIQQVVRGDSAAYFCASSRQTGSSTEAFFGQGTRLTVV.

In its sample, this clone was seen once. The V and J genes are TRBV5-1 and TRBJ2-5; the match to TRBD2 covers 9 bases. With V trimmed by 2 bases and J by 1 base, 6 bases remained unmatched. Germline lookup yields CDR1 SGHRS and CDR2 YFSETQ. The CDR3 extends over 16 amino acids. CDR3 amino acids: CASSFSGSGVQETQYF. The CDR3 DNA reads TGCGCCAGCAGCTTTAGCGGGAGCGGAGTCCAAGAGACCCAGTACTTC.

The V gene is TRBV14, the J gene TRBJ2-1; TRBD2 matches 8 bases. This CDR3 comprises 16 residues. V shed 4 bases, J shed 6 bases, and the junction held 11 bases outside the gene matches. Germline-derived CDR1 and CDR2 are SGHDN and FVKESK. CDR3 region: CASSPLLSGSFNEQFF. CDR3 coding DNA: TGTGCCAGCAGCCCCCTTTTGAGCGGGAGCTTCAATGAGCAGTTCTTC.

This chain links TRBV5-1 with TRBJ2-7; 9 bases line up with TRBD1. Germline CDR1 is SGHRS and CDR2 is YFSETQ. This CDR3 is built from 14 residues. V gave up 5 bases and J gave up 6 bases; unmatched junction bases: 9. This chain's CDR3 is CASSKNRGHFEQYF. The CDR3 DNA reads TGCGCCAGCAGTAAGAACAGGGGGCACTTCGAGCAGTACTTC.

The CDR3 sequence: CASSLGGAAPGSQHF. The CDR3 coding sequence is TGTGCCAGCAGCTTAGGCGGGGCAGCCCCCGGGTCCCAGCATTTT. The chain employs TRBV11-3 and TRBJ1-5; maybe TRBD1 (5 bases). The CDR3 spans 15 residues. Per the germline V gene, CDR1 is SGHNT and CDR2 is YENEEA. V lost 1 base and J 11 bases, leaving 18 bases between the germline ends. The full variable domain, in which reference TRBV11-3 and TRBJ1-5 provide the parts outside the CDR3, is EAGVVQSPRYKIIEKKQPVAFWCNPISGHNTLYWYLQNLGQGPELLIRYENEEAVDDSQLPKDRFSAERLKGVDSTLKIQPAELGDSAVYLCASSLGGAAPGSQHFGDGTRLSIL.

The chain recombines TRBV7-2 with TRBJ2-1; D might be TRBD2 (5 bases). The CDR3 is made up of 14 amino acids. Germline CDR1 and CDR2: SGHTA and FQGNSA. The V gene lost 5 bases and the J gene lost 6 bases, with 14 bases spanning the gap. In DNA form, the CDR3 reads TGTGCCAGCAGCCCGTGGGGAGACCTCAATGAGCAGTTCTTC. Translating gives CASSPWGDLNEQFF.

The V gene is TRBV4-1, the J gene TRBJ1-2; TRBD1 agrees at 7 bases. V gave up 1 base and J gave up 4 bases; unmatched junction bases: 6. CDR3 length: 15 residues. Germline values: CDR1 MGHRA, CDR2 YSYEKL. The CDR3 coding sequence is TGCGCCAGCAGCCAAGCCGGGACAGAGTCCTATGGCTACACCTTC. Protein sequence: CASSQAGTESYGYTF.

V and J are TRBV3-1 (or the pseudogene TRBV3-2) and TRBJ1-2; 7 bases are a match to TRBD1. The CDR3 consists of 15 residues. Trimming took 4 bases from V and 7 from J; bases not matched to a gene: 12. Germline-derived CDR1 and CDR2 are LGHDT and YNNKEL (reference sequence). The CDR3 sequence: CASSLRGQVGCGYTF. In DNA, the CDR3 is TGTGCCAGCAGCCTACGTGGACAGGTAGGTTGTGGCTACACCTTC.

The chain joins TRBV7-3 to TRBJ2-6, with TRBD1 as a possible D gene (6 bases). V was trimmed by 3 bases and J by 1 base, leaving 7 bases between them. The CDR3 loop spans 15 amino acids. Germline assignment: CDR1 SGHTA and CDR2 FQGTGA. CDR3 nucleotides: TGTGCCAGCAGCTTCCAGGGGTCTGGGGCCAACGTCCTGACTTTC. Its translation: CASSFQGSGANVLTF.

The chain carries TRBV30 and TRBJ1-6; a weak D match, TRBD1 (5 bases). Germline V CDR1 and CDR2: GTSNPN, SVGIG (reference sequence). This CDR3 contains 13 residues. V shed 2 bases and J shed 9 bases, with 11 bases lying between them. The CDR3, as DNA: TGTGCCTGGAGTATTACGGGGGGTTCACCCCTCCACTTT. Translating gives CAWSITGGSPLHF.

This chain links TRBV27 with TRBJ2-5, with D perhaps matching TRBD1 (6 bases). Germline CDR1 reads MNHEY; CDR2 reads SMNVEV (reference sequence). V was shortened by 3 bases and J by 1 base, with 9 bases between the two germline ends. The CDR3 has 14 residues. CDR3 DNA: TGTGCCAGCAGTTTGAACAGGGCCCAAGAGACCCAGTACTTC. It translates to CASSLNRAQETQYF.

The gene calls are TRBV27 and TRBJ2-7, with 9 nucleotides matching TRBD1. Trimming at V came to 2 bases and at J to 6 bases, leaving 5 bases not matched to a gene. Germline V gene lookup returns CDR1 MNHEY and CDR2 SMNVEV (reference sequence). The CDR3 loop spans 14 amino acids. The CDR3 protein is CASSLMDRGGEQYF. DNA of the CDR3: TGTGCCAGCAGTTTAATGGACAGGGGCGGCGAGCAGTACTTC.

The chain links TRBV10-1 to TRBJ2-5; 14 nucleotides agree with TRBD2. Losses at the gene ends were 5 bases for V and 5 bases for J; bases not matched to a gene: 13. The germline V gene has CDR1 WNHNN and CDR2 SYGVQD (reference sequence). This CDR3 is 18 amino acids long. CDR3 in amino acids: CASSPGTSGSGLEETQYF. The DNA of the CDR3 is TGCGCCAGCAGTCCAGGGACTAGCGGGAGCGGTTTGGAGGAGACCCAGTACTTC.

V is TRBV27 and J is TRBJ2-7, with D possibly TRBD2 on 6 matching bases. The CDR3 totals 14 residues. The germline V and J ends were trimmed by 6 bases and 7 bases, with 19 bases remaining between them. Germline CDR1 and CDR2: MNHEY and SMNVEV (reference sequence). The CDR3 DNA follows: TGTGCCAGCAGGCCGGAACTGGGACTTTTGGAGCAGTACTTC. This codes for CASRPELGLLEQYF.

The J gene is TRBJ2-7, the V gene TRBV18; possible D gene TRBD2, 5 bases. Germline V CDR1 and CDR2: KGHSH, LQKENI. The V and J ends lost 8 bases and 0 bases respectively, with 11 bases between them. The CDR3 runs 13 residues. The CDR3: CASEGSDSYEQYF. In nucleotides, the CDR3 is TGTGCCAGCGAGGGAAGCGACTCCTACGAGCAGTACTTC.

This clone has just one count. The chain recombines TRBV27 with TRBJ2-2; 9 nucleotides align to TRBD2. The CDR3 has 18 residues. V lost 3 bases to trimming and J lost 0 bases; unmatched junction nucleotides: 8. Germline CDR1 reads MNHEY; CDR2 reads SMNVEV (reference sequence). CDR3 sequence reads: CASSFRLTSGPNTGELFF. The CDR3 region has the DNA TGTGCCAGCAGTTTCCGACTCACTAGCGGGCCGAACACCGGGGAGCTGTTTTTT.

The chain's CDR3 is CASSQGGGAEQFF. DNA of the CDR3: TGTGCCAGCAGCCAAGGAGGGGGCGCTGAGCAGTTCTTC. This chain links TRBV4-2 with TRBJ2-1, with TRBD1 identical over 7 bases. CDR1 is LGHNA and CDR2 is YNFKEQ in the germline V gene. After removal of 1 base from V and 9 bases from J, the junction contained 3 bases not matched to a gene. CDR3 size: 13 residues.

The chain employs TRBV7-2 and TRBJ1-1; D not resolved. Per the germline V gene, CDR1 is SGHTA and CDR2 is FQGNSA. This CDR3 is built from 15 residues. V was pared by 4 bases and J by 4 bases, with 16 bases between. CDR3 residues: CASSSPGRSGTEAFF. DNA of the CDR3: TGTGCCAGCAGCTCCCCCGGGAGATCGGGCACTGAAGCTTTCTTT.

The rearrangement links TRBV5-4 to TRBJ2-2, with D unclear. The CDR3 has 16 residues. Germline V gene data show CDR1 as SGHNT and CDR2 as YYREEE (reference sequence). The germline V and J ends were trimmed by 4 bases and 2 bases, with 15 bases remaining between them. In DNA, the CDR3 is TGTGCCAGCAGCCCCGGCCCGGCGGTAAACACCGGGGAGCTGTTTTTT. Translated, it gives CASSPGPAVNTGELFF.

This chain links TRBV2 with TRBJ2-7, with 8 bases identical to TRBD1. Germline V gives CDR1 SNHLY, CDR2 FYNNEI. This CDR3 has 15 residues. Unmatched junction bases numbered 12, after V lost 5 bases and J lost 6 bases. The CDR3 nucleotides read TGTGCCAGCAGTCTAGAGACAGGGGCACCCTCCGAGCAGTACTTC. It translates to CASSLETGAPSEQYF. Combining the CDR3 with reference TRBV2 and TRBJ2-7 gives the whole variable domain EPEVTQTPSHQVTQMGQEVILRCVPISNHLYFYWYRQILGQKVEFLVSFYNNEISEKSEIFDDQFSVERPDGSNFTLKIRSTKLEDSAMYFCASSLETGAPSEQYFGPGTRLTVT.

CDR3 sequence: CASSLAGGNRGAFF. For the CDR3, the DNA is TGTGCCAGCAGCTTGGCCGGGGGAAACAGGGGAGCTTTCTTT. The gene calls are TRBV5-8 and TRBJ1-1; 7 bases agree with TRBD1. Germline CDR1 SGHTS, CDR2 YDEGEE. The CDR3 is 14 amino acids. The V gene end was trimmed by 0 bases and the J gene end by 10 bases; junction bases not matched to a gene: 9.

The genes are TRBV9 and TRBJ2-3; D gene ambiguous. This CDR3 has 13 residues. Trimming shortened V by 4 bases and J by 5 bases, and 11 bases separated the two germline ends. The germline CDR1 and CDR2 sequences are SGDLS and YYNGEE. CDR3 sequence reads: CASSLLPGDTQYF. The CDR3 bases are TGTGCCAGCAGCCTTCTACCCGGAGATACGCAGTATTTT.

The J gene is TRBJ2-5, the V gene TRBV7-2, with TRBD2 matching 9 bases. This CDR3 comprises 16 residues. With V trimmed by 5 bases and J by 3 bases, 10 bases remained unmatched. Per the germline V gene, CDR1 is SGHTA and CDR2 is FQGNSA. CDR3 sequence reads: CASSPPRASGKETQYF. DNA for the CDR3: TGTGCCAGCAGCCCCCCCCGGGCTAGCGGGAAAGAGACCCAGTACTTC.